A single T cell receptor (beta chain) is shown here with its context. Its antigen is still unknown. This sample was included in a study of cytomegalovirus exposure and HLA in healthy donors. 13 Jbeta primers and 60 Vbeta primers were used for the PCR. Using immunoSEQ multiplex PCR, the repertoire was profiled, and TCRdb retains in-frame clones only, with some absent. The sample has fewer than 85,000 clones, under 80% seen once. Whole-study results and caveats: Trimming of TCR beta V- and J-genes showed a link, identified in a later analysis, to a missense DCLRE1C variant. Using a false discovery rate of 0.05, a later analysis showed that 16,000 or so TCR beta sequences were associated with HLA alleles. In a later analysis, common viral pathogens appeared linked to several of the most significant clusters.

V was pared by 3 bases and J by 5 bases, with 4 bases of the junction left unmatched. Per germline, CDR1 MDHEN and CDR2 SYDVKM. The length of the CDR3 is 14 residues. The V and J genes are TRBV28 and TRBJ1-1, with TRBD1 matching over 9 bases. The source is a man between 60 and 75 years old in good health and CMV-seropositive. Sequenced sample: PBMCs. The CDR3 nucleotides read TGTGCCAGCAGTTTGACAGGGGGGCGGACTGAAGCTTTCTTT. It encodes CASSLTGGRTEAFF.